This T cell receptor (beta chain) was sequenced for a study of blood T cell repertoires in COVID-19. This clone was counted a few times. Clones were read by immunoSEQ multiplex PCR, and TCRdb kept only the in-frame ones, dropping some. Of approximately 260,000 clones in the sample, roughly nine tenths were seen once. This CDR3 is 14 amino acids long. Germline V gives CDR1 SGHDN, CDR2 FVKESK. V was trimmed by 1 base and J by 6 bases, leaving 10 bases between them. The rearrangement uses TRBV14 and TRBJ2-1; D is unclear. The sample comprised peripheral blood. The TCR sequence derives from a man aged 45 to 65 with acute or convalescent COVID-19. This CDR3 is CASSQGSIGNEQFF. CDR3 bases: TGTGCCAGCAGCCAAGGTTCAATCGGCAATGAGCAGTTCTTC. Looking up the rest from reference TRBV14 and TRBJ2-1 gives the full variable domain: EAGVTQFPSHSVIEKGQTVTLRCDPISGHDNLYWYRRVMGKEIKFLLHFVKESKQDESGMPNNRFLAERTGGTYSTLKVQPAELEDSGVYFCASSQGSIGNEQFFGPGTRLTVL.